This entry lists 18 T cell receptor beta chains sequenced from one sample in a study of cytomegalovirus exposure and HLA in healthy donors. Researchers ran the PCR with 60 Vbeta and 13 Jbeta primers. Data came from immunoSEQ multiplex PCR; TCRdb stores just in-frame clones and leaves some out. This table has more than 95,000 clones, about 69% appearing once. Sequenced material: PBMCs. The receptors come from a woman under 30 in good health and CMV-seronegative.

The chain joins TRBV6-5 to TRBJ1-5; 7 nucleotides align to TRBD1. V lost 5 bases and J lost 2; bases outside the gene matches: 6. CDR3 length: 15 amino acids. Germline values: CDR1 MNHEY, CDR2 SVGAGI. CDR3 nucleotides: TGTGCCAGCAGTCCGGACAGGTCCGGCAATCAGCCCCAGCATTTT. Its translation: CASSPDRSGNQPQHF.

The chain is built from TRBV4-2 and TRBJ1-1; 8 bases are a match to TRBD1. This CDR3 comprises 16 residues. The V gene end was trimmed by 4 bases and the J gene end by 2 bases; junction bases not matched to a gene: 9. Germline V gene sequence: CDR1 LGHNA, CDR2 YNFKEQ. In DNA, the CDR3 is TGTGCCAGCAGCCGGGCAGGACAGGGACAAAACACTGAAGCTTTCTTT. This sequence encodes CASSRAGQGQNTEAFF.

This chain uses TRBV5-1 with TRBJ1-1; the D gene is possibly TRBD1 (6 bases). The V end lost 4 bases, the J end lost 1 base, and 8 bases lay between the germline ends. The CDR3 sequence is 13 residues long. CDR1 and CDR2 (germline): SGHRS, YFSETQ. This CDR3 reads CASSGRGNTEAFF. DNA for the CDR3: TGCGCCAGCAGCGGCAGGGGGAACACTGAAGCTTTCTTT.

This sequence joins TRBV27 and TRBJ1-6; D gene unclear. The CDR3 extends over 13 amino acids. Germline CDR1 is MNHEY and CDR2 is SMNVEV (reference sequence). The ends were cut back, 0 bases at V and 11 bases at J, with 8 bases in the middle. CDR3 amino acids: CASSLSWATPLHF. In DNA form, the CDR3 reads TGTGCCAGCAGTTTATCTTGGGCAACACCCCTCCACTTT.

The V and J genes are TRBV27 and TRBJ1-1, with a tentative D call TRBD1 (5 bases). Germline loops: CDR1 MNHEY, CDR2 SMNVEV (reference sequence). The CDR3 loop spans 13 amino acids. Between the trimmed V and J ends, which lost 4 bases and 3 bases, there was a span of 9 bases. The CDR3 is CASSSGLYTEAFF. The CDR3 DNA reads as TGTGCCAGCAGTTCAGGGCTCTACACTGAAGCTTTCTTT.

DNA of the CDR3: TGTGCCAGCAGTCCGGGACAGGGTCCCAATCAGCCCCAGCATTTT. Residues: CASSPGQGPNQPQHF. This chain uses TRBV5-8 with TRBJ1-5, with 9 positions matching TRBD1. Germline lookup yields CDR1 SGHTS and CDR2 YDEGEE. The length of the CDR3 is 15 residues. J lost 3 bases, V lost 5 bases, and 6 bases had no gene match. Supplemented by reference TRBV5-8 and TRBJ1-5, the full variable domain reads EAGVTQSPTHLIKTRGQQATLRCSPISGHTSVYWYQQALGLGLQFLLWYDEGEERNRGNFPPRFSGRQFPNYSSELNVNALELEDSALYLCASSPGQGPNQPQHFGDGTRLSIL.

The V and J genes are TRBV5-1 and TRBJ1-1; 9 bases align to TRBD1. Losses at the gene ends were 4 bases for V and 6 bases for J; bases not matched to a gene: 7. CDR1 is SGHRS and CDR2 is YFSETQ in the germline V gene. The CDR3 contains 14 residues. The DNA of the CDR3 is TGCGCCAGCAGCCCCGGACAGGGGTTTGCTGAAGCTTTCTTT. Protein product: CASSPGQGFAEAFF.

The genes are TRBV30 and TRBJ2-5; maybe TRBD1 (6 bases). Trimming took 2 bases from V and 4 from J, leaving 20 bases between them. The germline CDR1 and CDR2 sequences are GTSNPN and SVGIG (reference sequence). CDR3 length: 16 amino acids. The CDR3 sequence is CAWSQRGKGRRETQYF. In DNA, the CDR3 is TGTGCCTGGAGTCAAAGGGGGAAGGGGAGAAGAGAGACCCAGTACTTC.

Concerning this clone itself: Other nucleotide sequences from this sample produce the same CDR3. The chain joins TRBV7-9 to TRBJ1-4; 7 positions match TRBD1. The CDR3 runs 14 residues. With 3 bases clipped from V and 5 bases from J, the junction kept 3 bases outside the gene matches. The germline V gene encodes CDR1 SEHNR and CDR2 FQNEAQ (reference sequence). The CDR3 is CASSLRQGNEKLFF. The CDR3 coding sequence is TGTGCCAGCAGCTTGAGACAGGGAAATGAAAAACTGTTTTTT.

The count of this clone is one. J is TRBJ2-1 and V is TRBV5-6; D remains ambiguous. Germline lookup yields CDR1 SGHDT and CDR2 YYEEEE. The CDR3 consists of 15 residues. V was trimmed by 0 bases and J by 4 bases, leaving 11 bases between them. This CDR3 reads CASSLAPGYYNEQFF. CDR3 bases: TGTGCCAGCAGCTTGGCCCCCGGTTATTACAATGAGCAGTTCTTC.

The J gene is TRBJ1-2, the V gene TRBV28, with D perhaps TRBD1 (6 bases). This CDR3 spans 13 amino acids. V shed 7 bases and J shed 4 bases, with 13 bases lying between them. The germline CDR1 and CDR2 sequences are MDHEN and SYDVKM. The DNA for the CDR3 is TGTGCCAGCAACCGAGGGGGTCCCTATGGCTACACCTTC. This sequence encodes CASNRGGPYGYTF.

This chain uses TRBV2 with TRBJ1-5; D is unclear. Germline loops: CDR1 SNHLY, CDR2 FYNNEI. V lost 4 bases and J 0 bases, leaving 7 bases between the germline ends. The CDR3 has 14 amino acids. This CDR3 is CASSGGGSNQPQHF. The CDR3 DNA reads as TGTGCCAGCAGTGGAGGCGGTAGCAATCAGCCCCAGCATTTT.

The V call is TRBV29-1, the J call TRBJ2-7; 10 nucleotides agree with TRBD2. The ends lost 2 bases at V and 5 bases at J; junction bases unmatched: 6. Germline CDR1 and CDR2: SQVTM and ANQGSEA. The CDR3 has 14 amino acids. This chain's CDR3 is CSVELIAGGHEQYF. The CDR3 DNA reads TGCAGCGTTGAATTGATAGCGGGGGGTCACGAGCAGTACTTC.

This rearrangement joins TRBV4-1 to TRBJ2-1; 7 bases line up with TRBD1. Trimming removed 4 bases from V and 6 bases from J; junction bases left unmatched: 9. CDR3 length: 15 residues. The germline gives CDR1 MGHRA, CDR2 YSYEKL. CDR3 DNA sequence: TGCGCCAGCAGCCGACGACAGGGCGGCGGCAATGAGCAGTTCTTC. Translating it yields CASSRRQGGGNEQFF.

The chain couples TRBV28 to TRBJ1-3; D gene unclear. The CDR3 consists of 15 residues. Germline V gene lookup returns CDR1 MDHEN and CDR2 SYDVKM. V lost 5 bases and J lost 2, with 13 bases in between. The CDR3 is CASSPHGGTGNTIYF. DNA of the CDR3: TGTGCCAGCAGTCCCCACGGCGGGACTGGAAACACCATATATTTT.

The chain is built from TRBV7-8 and TRBJ1-2; 9 nucleotides line up with TRBD1. The germline V gene encodes CDR1 SGHVS and CDR2 FQNEAQ. Unmatched junction bases numbered 2, after V lost 0 bases and J lost 6 bases. This CDR3 is 14 amino acids long. The DNA of the CDR3 is TGTGCCAGCAGCTTAGCGTGGGACAGGGATGGCTACACCTTC. Protein: CASSLAWDRDGYTF.

This chain joins TRBV27 and TRBJ2-5; the match to TRBD2 covers 8 bases. The junction had 2 bases not matched to a gene; V was cut back by 0 bases and J by 8 bases. This CDR3 is 13 amino acids long. Germline V CDR1 and CDR2: MNHEY, SMNVEV (reference sequence). The CDR3 DNA reads as TGTGCCAGCAGTTTATCCAGCGGGGGAACCCAGTACTTC. Translating it yields CASSLSSGGTQYF.

This clone was counted between two and nine times. This chain joins TRBV20-1 and TRBJ1-1; no firm D call. With 2 bases removed from V and 3 bases from J, the gap between germline ends came to 4 bases. There are 11 residues in the CDR3. Per germline, CDR1 DFQATT and CDR2 SNEGSKA (reference sequence). For the CDR3, the DNA is TGCAGTGCTAGACAGGACACTGAAGCTTTCTTT. Its translation: CSARQDTEAFF.